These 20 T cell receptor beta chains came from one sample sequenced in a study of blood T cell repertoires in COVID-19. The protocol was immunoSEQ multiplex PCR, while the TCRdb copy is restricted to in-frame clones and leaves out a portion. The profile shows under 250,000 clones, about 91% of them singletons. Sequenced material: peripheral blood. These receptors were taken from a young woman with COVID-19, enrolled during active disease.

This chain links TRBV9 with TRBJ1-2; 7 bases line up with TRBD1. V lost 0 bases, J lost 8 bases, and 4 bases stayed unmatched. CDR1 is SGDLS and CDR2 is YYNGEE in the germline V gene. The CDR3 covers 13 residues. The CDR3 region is CASSVDRGDGYTF. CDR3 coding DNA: TGTGCCAGCAGCGTAGACAGGGGTGACGGCTACACCTTC.

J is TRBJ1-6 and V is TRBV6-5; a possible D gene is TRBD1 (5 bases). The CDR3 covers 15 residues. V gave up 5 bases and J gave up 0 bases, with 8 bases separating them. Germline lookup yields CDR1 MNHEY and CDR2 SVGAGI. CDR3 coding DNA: TGTGCCAGCAGTAAGGGGCGCTCCTATAATTCACCCCTCCACTTT. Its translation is CASSKGRSYNSPLHF.

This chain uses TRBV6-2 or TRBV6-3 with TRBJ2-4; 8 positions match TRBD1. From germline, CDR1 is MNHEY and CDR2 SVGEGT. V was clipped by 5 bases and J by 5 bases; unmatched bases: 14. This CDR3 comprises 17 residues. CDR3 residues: CASSRSATDRVENIQYF. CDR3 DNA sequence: TGTGCCAGCAGTCGGTCAGCTACGGACAGGGTCGAAAACATTCAGTACTTC.

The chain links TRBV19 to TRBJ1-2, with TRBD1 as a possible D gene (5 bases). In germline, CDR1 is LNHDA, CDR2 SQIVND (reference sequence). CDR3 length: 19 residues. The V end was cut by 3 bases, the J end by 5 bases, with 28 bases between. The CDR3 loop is CASSILPGLGPSTAYGYTF. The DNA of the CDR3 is TGTGCCAGTAGTATCCTTCCGGGACTGGGCCCAAGTACGGCTTATGGCTACACCTTC.

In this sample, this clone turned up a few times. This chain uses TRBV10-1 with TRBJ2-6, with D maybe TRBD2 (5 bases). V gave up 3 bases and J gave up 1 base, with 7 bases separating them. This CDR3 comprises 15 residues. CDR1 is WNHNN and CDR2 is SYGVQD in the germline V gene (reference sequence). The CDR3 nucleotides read TGCGCCAGCAGTGATAGGACTTCTGGGGCCAACGTCCTGACTTTC. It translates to CASSDRTSGANVLTF.

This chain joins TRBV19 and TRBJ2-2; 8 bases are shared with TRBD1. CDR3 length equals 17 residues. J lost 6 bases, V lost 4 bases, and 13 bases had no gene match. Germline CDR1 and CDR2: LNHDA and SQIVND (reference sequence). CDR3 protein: CASSNRQGSFLAGELFF. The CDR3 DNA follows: TGTGCCAGTAGTAATCGACAGGGGAGTTTTTTAGCCGGGGAGCTGTTTTTT.

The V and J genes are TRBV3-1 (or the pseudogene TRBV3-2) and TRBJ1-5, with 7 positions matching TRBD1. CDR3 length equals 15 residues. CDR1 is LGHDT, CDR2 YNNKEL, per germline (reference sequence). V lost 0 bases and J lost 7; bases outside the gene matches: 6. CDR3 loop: CASSQDGTVGQPQHF. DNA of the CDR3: TGTGCCAGCAGCCAAGATGGGACAGTGGGGCAGCCCCAGCATTTT.

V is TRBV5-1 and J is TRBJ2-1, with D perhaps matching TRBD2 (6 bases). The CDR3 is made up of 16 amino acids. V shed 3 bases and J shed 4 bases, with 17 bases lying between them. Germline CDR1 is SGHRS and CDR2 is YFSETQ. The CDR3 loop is CASSSRSGDRYNEQFF. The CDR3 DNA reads TGCGCCAGCAGCTCCCGCTCGGGGGACCGGTACAATGAGCAGTTCTTC.

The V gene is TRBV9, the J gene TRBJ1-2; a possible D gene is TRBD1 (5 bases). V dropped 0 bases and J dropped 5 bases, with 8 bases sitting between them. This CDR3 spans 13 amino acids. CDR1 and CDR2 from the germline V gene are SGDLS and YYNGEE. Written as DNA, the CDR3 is TGTGCCAGCAGCGTAGGGTCAGGGTATGGCTACACCTTC. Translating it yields CASSVGSGYGYTF.

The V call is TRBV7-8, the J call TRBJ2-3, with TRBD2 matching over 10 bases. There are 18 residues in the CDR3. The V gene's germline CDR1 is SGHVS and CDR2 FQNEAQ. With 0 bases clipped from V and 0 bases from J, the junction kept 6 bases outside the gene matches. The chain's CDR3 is CASSLAPLAGISTDTQYF. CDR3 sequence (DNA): TGTGCCAGCAGCTTAGCGCCACTAGCGGGGATTAGCACAGATACGCAGTATTTT.

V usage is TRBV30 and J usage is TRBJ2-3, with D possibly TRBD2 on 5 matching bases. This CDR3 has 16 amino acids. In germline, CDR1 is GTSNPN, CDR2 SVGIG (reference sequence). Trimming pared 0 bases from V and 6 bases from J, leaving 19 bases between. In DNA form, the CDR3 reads TGTGCCTGGAGTGTAACCGCGCGGGCAAATTGGGATACGCAGTATTTT. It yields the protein CAWSVTARANWDTQYF.

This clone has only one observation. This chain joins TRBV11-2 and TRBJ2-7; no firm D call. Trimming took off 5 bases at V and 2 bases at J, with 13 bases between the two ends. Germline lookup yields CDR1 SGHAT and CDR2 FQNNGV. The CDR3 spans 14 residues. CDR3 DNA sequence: TGTGCCAGCAGCCACCGACACAACGCCTACGAGCAGTACGTC. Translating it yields CASSHRHNAYEQYV.

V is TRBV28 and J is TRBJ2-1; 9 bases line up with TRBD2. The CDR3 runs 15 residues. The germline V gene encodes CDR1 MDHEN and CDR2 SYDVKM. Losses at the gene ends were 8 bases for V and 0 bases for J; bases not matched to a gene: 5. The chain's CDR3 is CASGLAGTSYNEQFF. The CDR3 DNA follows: TGTGCCAGCGGTCTAGCGGGGACCTCCTACAATGAGCAGTTCTTC.

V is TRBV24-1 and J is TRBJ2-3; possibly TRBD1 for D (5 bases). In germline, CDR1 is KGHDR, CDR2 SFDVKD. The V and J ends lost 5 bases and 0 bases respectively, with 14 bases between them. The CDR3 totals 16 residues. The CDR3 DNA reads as TGTGCCACCAGTGCCACTGACAGTCTTAGCACAGATACGCAGTATTTT. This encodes CATSATDSLSTDTQYF.

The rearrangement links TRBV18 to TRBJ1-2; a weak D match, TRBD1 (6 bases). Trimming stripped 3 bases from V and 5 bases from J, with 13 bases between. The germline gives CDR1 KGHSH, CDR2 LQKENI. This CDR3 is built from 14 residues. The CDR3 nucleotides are TGTGCCAGCTCACCCCAACAGGGCGGGTATGGCTACACCTTC. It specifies CASSPQQGGYGYTF.

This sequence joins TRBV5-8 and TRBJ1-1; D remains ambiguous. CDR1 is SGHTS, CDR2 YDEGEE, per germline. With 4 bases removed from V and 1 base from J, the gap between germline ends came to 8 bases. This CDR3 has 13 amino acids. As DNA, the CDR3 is TGTGCCAGCAGCCAACAGCCGAACACTGAAGCTTTCTTT. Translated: CASSQQPNTEAFF.

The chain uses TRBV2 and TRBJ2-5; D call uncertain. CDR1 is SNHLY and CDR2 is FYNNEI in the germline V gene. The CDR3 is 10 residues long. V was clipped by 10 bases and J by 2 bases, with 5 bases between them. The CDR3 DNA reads TGTGCCATTTCGCAAGAGACCCAGTACTTC. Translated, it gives CAISQETQYF.

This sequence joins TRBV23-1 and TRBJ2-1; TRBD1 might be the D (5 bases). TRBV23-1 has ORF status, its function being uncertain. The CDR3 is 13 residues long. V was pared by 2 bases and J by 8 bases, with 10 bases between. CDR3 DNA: TGCGCCAGCAGTCAAGAGGCACAGGATGAGCAGTTCTTC. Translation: CASSQEAQDEQFF.

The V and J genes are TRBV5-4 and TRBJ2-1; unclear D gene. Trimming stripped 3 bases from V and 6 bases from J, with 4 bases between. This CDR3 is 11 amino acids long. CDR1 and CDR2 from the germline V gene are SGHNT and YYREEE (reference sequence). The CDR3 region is CASSSLNEQFF. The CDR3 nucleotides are TGTGCCAGCAGCTCCCTCAATGAGCAGTTCTTC.

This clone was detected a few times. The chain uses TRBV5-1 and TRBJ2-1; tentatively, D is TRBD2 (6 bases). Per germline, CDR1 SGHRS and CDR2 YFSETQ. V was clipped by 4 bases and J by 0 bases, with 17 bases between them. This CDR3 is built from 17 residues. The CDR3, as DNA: TGCGCCAGCAGCCTACAACCGACCGGGGGCTCCTACAATGAGCAGTTCTTC. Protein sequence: CASSLQPTGGSYNEQFF.